The rows below give T cell receptor beta chains drawn from one sample of a study of shared clonotypes between healthy human individuals. Libraries were prepared by immunoSEQ multiplex PCR; TCRdb keeps only in-frame clonotypes and omits some of them. The repertoire holds 740,000 or so clones, with around three quarters as singletons. Sequences were obtained from memory CD4+ T cells sorted from blood. The origin of the receptors is a woman in her 30s in good health. CDR3s include the opening cysteine and the closing phenylalanine or tryptophan. A D gene is named only where the DNA matches it firmly. Clone size is given for some rows only: seen once, a few or many times, or a class if the clone is expanded.

TRBD2 | TRBJ2-2 | - | TRBV5-1 | CASSLDGLDNTGELFF | TGCGCCAGCAGCTTGGACGGACTAGACAACACCGGGGAGCTGTTTTTT
- | TRBJ2-6 | - | TRBV19 | CASSPPGSGANVLTF | TGTGCCAGTAGCCCTCCTGGCTCTGGGGCCAACGTCCTGACTTTC
TRBD2 | TRBJ2-3 | - | TRBV9 | CASSGLAGGPADTQYF | TGTGCCAGCAGCGGCCTTGCGGGAGGGCCAGCAGATACGCAGTATTTT
TRBD1 | TRBJ2-7 | - | TRBV6-5 | CASSYTSQGAEEQYF | TGTGCCAGCAGTTACACTTCACAGGGGGCTGAAGAGCAGTACTTC
- | TRBJ2-6 | - | TRBV27 | CASSLRGGSLSGANVLTF | TGTGCCAGCAGCCTTCGGGGTGGCTCTTTGTCTGGGGCCAACGTCCTGACTTTC
TRBD2 | TRBJ2-3 | - | TRBV9 | CASSPNPGLAGDTQYF | TGTGCCAGCAGCCCCAACCCGGGACTAGCTGGAGATACGCAGTATTTT
- | TRBJ2-1 | - | TRBV9 | CASSVASGVYNEQFF | TGTGCCAGCAGCGTAGCCAGCGGAGTGTACAATGAGCAGTTCTTC
TRBD1 | TRBJ1-5 | - | TRBV7-2 | CASSFTGGRNQPQHF | TGTGCCAGCAGCTTTACAGGGGGACGAAATCAGCCCCAGCATTTT
- | TRBJ1-3 | - | TRBV6-5 | CASSPGTSGNTIYF | TGTGCCAGCAGTCCCGGGACCTCTGGAAACACCATATATTTT
- | TRBJ1-2 | - | TRBV28 | CASSSSGNYGYTF | TGTGCCAGCAGTTCATCAGGGAACTATGGCTACACCTTC
- | TRBJ2-7 | - | TRBV28 | CASRKGQQSPYEQYF | TGTGCCAGCAGAAAAGGACAACAATCCCCCTACGAGCAGTACTTC
TRBD2 | TRBJ2-2 | - | TRBV6-1 | CASSGLAGSTGELFF | TGTGCCAGCAGTGGACTAGCCGGATCAACCGGAGAGCTGTTTTTT
TRBD1 | TRBJ2-7 | - | TRBV7-8 | CASSSHRGNYEQYF | TGTGCCAGCAGCTCCCACAGGGGAAACTACGAGCAGTACTTC
- | TRBJ2-2 | - | TRBV9 | CASSVARGDTGELFF | TGTGCCAGCAGCGTAGCTCGGGGCGACACCGGGGAGCTGTTTTTT
- | TRBJ1-5 | few | TRBV10-2 | CASRVGMGGQPQHF | TGCGCCAGCAGAGTCGGAATGGGAGGTCAGCCCCAGCATTTT
- | TRBJ1-2 | - | TRBV5-4 | CASSSGTYNYGYTF | TGTGCCAGCAGCTCCGGGACGTATAACTATGGCTACACCTTC
- | TRBJ1-3 | - | TRBV10-1 | CASSEKKRFSGNTIYF | TGCGCCAGCAGTGAGAAGAAAAGGTTCTCTGGAAACACCATATATTTT
- | TRBJ2-1 | - | TRBV7-7 | CASSLGQTHNEQFF | TGTGCCAGCAGCTTAGGACAGACGCACAATGAGCAGTTCTTC
- | TRBJ2-7 | - | TRBV6-5 | CASSYSNRARNEQYF | TGTGCCAGCAGTTACTCCAACAGGGCTCGGAACGAGCAGTACTTC
- | TRBJ2-5 | - | TRBV2 | CASSAGWETQYF | TGTGCCAGCAGTGCAGGGTGGGAGACCCAGTACTTC
TRBD2 | TRBJ2-3 | - | TRBV18 | CASSQRAGTSGISHSSTDTQYF | TGTGCCAGCTCACAACGCGCCGGGACTAGCGGGATCTCTCACTCTAGCACAGATACGCAGTATTTT
- | TRBJ2-5 | - | TRBV5-1 | CASSLGREKTQYF | TGCGCCAGCAGCTTGGGCCGGGAGAAGACCCAGTACTTC
TRBD2 | TRBJ2-7 | - | TRBV13 | CASSLGLKTSGSYEQYF | TGTGCCAGCAGCTTAGGCCTAAAGACTAGCGGGAGCTACGAGCAGTACTTC
- | TRBJ1-1 | few | TRBV30 | CAWRLGPLGTEAFF | TGTGCCTGGAGGCTGGGTCCCTTGGGGACTGAAGCTTTCTTT
- | TRBJ2-2 | - | TRBV11-3 | CASSPRATGELFF | TGTGCCAGCAGCCCCCGGGCCACCGGGGAGCTGTTTTTT
- | TRBJ1-2 | few | TRBV5-4 | CASSLNRDAGDTF | TGTGCCAGCAGCTTGAACCGGGACGCCGGGGACACCTTC
- | TRBJ2-3 | few | TRBV5-1 | CASSLQVLRGDTQYF | TGCGCCAGCAGCTTGCAGGTCCTACGGGGTGATACGCAGTATTTT
- | TRBJ1-1 | - | TRBV5-1 | CASSLDLAKMTEAFF | TGCGCCAGCAGCTTGGACTTAGCCAAGATGACTGAAGCTTTCTTT
- | TRBJ1-1 | - | TRBV6-5 | CASSTRGRGTEAFF | TGTGCCAGCAGTACGCGGGGGCGGGGGACTGAAGCTTTCTTT
TRBD2 | TRBJ2-2 | - | TRBV11-2 | CASSSLGSGRRIGELFF | TGTGCCAGCAGCTCCCTGGGTAGCGGGAGGAGGATCGGGGAGCTGTTTTTT
TRBD1 | TRBJ2-7 | - | TRBV28 | CASSLQTGGPSNEQYF | TGTGCCAGCAGTTTACAGACAGGGGGCCCCTCAAACGAGCAGTACTTC
- | TRBJ2-7 | - | TRBV11-2 | CASSLDRDYEQYF | TGTGCCAGCAGCTTAGATCGGGACTACGAGCAGTACTTC
- | TRBJ2-1 | - | TRBV5-4 | CASSPGLSQGNEQFF | TGTGCCAGCAGCCCGGGACTCTCTCAGGGCAATGAGCAGTTCTTC
- | TRBJ1-2 | - | TRBV18 | CASSLNGVQDGYTF | TGTGCCAGCTCACTTAACGGTGTACAGGATGGCTACACCTTC
TRBD1 | TRBJ2-7 | - | TRBV6-5 | CANWGQGVPYEQYF | TGTGCCAACTGGGGACAGGGGGTACCCTACGAGCAGTACTTC
- | TRBJ1-1 | - | TRBV28 | CASSSREAFF | TGTGCCAGCAGTTCTAGAGAAGCTTTCTTT
- | TRBJ1-1 | - | TRBV6-1 | CASSELGRNTEAFF | TGTGCCAGCAGTGAATTAGGCCGGAACACTGAAGCTTTCTTT
- | TRBJ1-1 | - | TRBV28 | CASSPLRTEAFF | TGTGCCAGCAGCCCCCTGAGAACTGAAGCTTTCTTT
- | TRBJ1-2 | - | TRBV5-1 | CASSSPEVGDYGYTF | TGCGCCAGCAGCTCCCCCGAGGTGGGGGACTATGGCTACACCTTC
- | TRBJ2-7 | - | TRBV4-2 | CASSPDITTGYEQYF | TGTGCCAGCAGCCCGGACATAACGACAGGCTACGAGCAGTACTTC
- | TRBJ1-5 | - | TRBV6-1 | CASSAQSNNQPQHF | TGTGCCAGCAGTGCACAGAGTAACAATCAGCCCCAGCATTTT